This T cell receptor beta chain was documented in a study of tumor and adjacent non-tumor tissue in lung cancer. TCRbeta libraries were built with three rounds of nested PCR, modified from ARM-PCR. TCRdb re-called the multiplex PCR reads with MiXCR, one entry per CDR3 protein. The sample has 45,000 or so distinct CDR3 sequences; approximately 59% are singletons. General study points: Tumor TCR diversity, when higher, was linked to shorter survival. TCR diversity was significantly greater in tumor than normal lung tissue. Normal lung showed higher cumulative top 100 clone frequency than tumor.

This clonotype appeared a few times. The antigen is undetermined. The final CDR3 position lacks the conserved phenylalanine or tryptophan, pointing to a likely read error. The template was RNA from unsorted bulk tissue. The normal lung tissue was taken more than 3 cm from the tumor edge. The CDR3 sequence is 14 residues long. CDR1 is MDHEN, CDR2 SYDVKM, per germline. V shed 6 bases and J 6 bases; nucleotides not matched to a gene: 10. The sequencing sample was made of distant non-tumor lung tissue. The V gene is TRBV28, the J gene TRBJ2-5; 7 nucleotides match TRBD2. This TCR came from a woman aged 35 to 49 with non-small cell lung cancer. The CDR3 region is CASRPSGEMQTQYS. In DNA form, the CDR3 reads TGTGCCAGCAGACCGAGCGGGGAGATGCAGACCCAGTACTCC.